These 17 T cell receptor beta chains originate from one sample sequenced in a study of cytomegalovirus exposure and HLA in healthy donors. Repertoires were generated with immunoSEQ multiplex PCR, while TCRdb's copy carries only in-frame clones and drops some. The sample includes approximately 190,000 clones, 80% to 90% seen only once; the top ten take roughly an eighth. Sequenced input: PBMCs. These receptors originate from a woman under 40 in good health and CMV-seropositive.

This clone was counted a few times. The V gene is TRBV5-1, the J gene TRBJ1-1; no definite D call. The V and J ends lost 1 base and 1 base respectively, with 11 bases between them. The CDR3 totals 15 residues. The germline CDR1 and CDR2 sequences are SGHRS and YFSETQ. CDR3 sequence: CASSLSGRSNTEAFF. The CDR3 DNA is TGCGCCAGCAGCTTGTCAGGCAGGTCGAACACTGAAGCTTTCTTT.

V is TRBV5-4 and J is TRBJ1-1; D not certain. Trimming left V 1 base short and J 1 base short, with 8 bases between. The CDR3 loop spans 14 amino acids. Germline V CDR1 and CDR2: SGHNT, YYREEE (reference sequence). The DNA of the CDR3 is TGTGCCAGCAGCTTGACGGGGAAGAACACTGAAGCTTTCTTT. It is translated as CASSLTGKNTEAFF.

The V and J genes are TRBV4-1 and TRBJ2-7; 9 bases map to TRBD1. From germline, CDR1 is MGHRA and CDR2 YSYEKL. Unmatched junction bases numbered 11, after V lost 4 bases and J lost 4 bases. This CDR3 contains 16 residues. The CDR3 DNA sequence: TGCGCCAGCAGCCGTTTCGCTAGGGACAGGGCTTACGAGCAGTACTTC. Translation gives CASSRFARDRAYEQYF.

The chain has TRBV14 and TRBJ1-1; D is ambiguous. V was pared by 1 base and J by 11 bases, with 14 bases between. Germline V gives CDR1 SGHDN, CDR2 FVKESK. The CDR3 is 13 amino acids. The CDR3 protein is CASSQGQSNPAFF. The CDR3 DNA sequence: TGTGCCAGCAGCCAAGGGCAAAGTAATCCGGCTTTCTTT.

This clone was observed a handful of times. The CDR3 loop reads CASSPTTGVTETQYF. In DNA form, the CDR3 reads TGTGCCAGCAGTCCCACGACAGGTGTCACAGAGACCCAGTACTTC. The chain carries TRBV27 and TRBJ2-5; the D gene is possibly TRBD1 (6 bases). Germline CDR1 and CDR2: MNHEY and SMNVEV (reference sequence). The CDR3 is 15 residues long. The V and J ends lost 5 bases and 4 bases respectively, with 17 bases between them.

The chain employs TRBV6-5 and TRBJ1-4, with D perhaps matching TRBD1 (6 bases). The length of the CDR3 is 14 residues. Germline CDR1 and CDR2: MNHEY and SVGAGI. V was clipped by 3 bases and J by 7 bases, with 12 bases between them. The chain's CDR3 is CASSYVRGSEKLFF. CDR3 sequence (DNA): TGTGCCAGCAGTTATGTCAGGGGAAGTGAAAAACTGTTTTTT.

The genes are TRBV6-1 and TRBJ2-7, with a weak D call TRBD2 (5 bases). CDR3 length: 15 residues. Germline CDR1 reads MNHNS; CDR2 reads SASEGT. The ends were cut back, 5 bases at V and 1 base at J, with 15 bases in the middle. The CDR3 DNA reads as TGTGCCAGCAGTCGTGCCGGGGAAATATCCTACGAGCAGTACTTC. As protein: CASSRAGEISYEQYF.

About this clone itself: At one of its ends the junction is not consistent with the germline gene, which may arise from a read error. V usage is TRBV7-7 and J usage is TRBJ2-5; 14 nucleotides align to TRBD2. The CDR3 runs 15 residues. Germline V CDR1 and CDR2: SSHAT, FNYEAQ (reference sequence). The CDR3, as DNA: TGTGCTAGCAGCTTAGGACTAGCGGGAGGAGAGACCCAGTACTTC. Translated, it gives CASSLGLAGGETQYF.

This chain joins TRBV15 and TRBJ2-2; no clear D gene. This CDR3 is 12 amino acids long. Germline V gene lookup returns CDR1 LNHNV and CDR2 YYDKDF (reference sequence). The ends were cut back, 2 bases at V and 6 bases at J, with 4 bases in the middle. The CDR3 sequence: CATSRYSGELFF. The CDR3 DNA follows: TGTGCCACCAGCAGATATTCCGGGGAGCTGTTTTTT.

This chain connects TRBV15 to TRBJ2-7; tentatively, D is TRBD1 (6 bases). Germline V CDR1 and CDR2: LNHNV, YYDKDF (reference sequence). The CDR3 consists of 15 residues. V was clipped by 3 bases and J by 3 bases, with 15 bases between them. CDR3 sequence (DNA): TGTGCCACCAGCAGCAGAACAGGGCCAAACTACGAGCAGTACTTC. It specifies CATSSRTGPNYEQYF.

The genes are TRBV11-2 and TRBJ2-7; 9 nucleotides match TRBD2. In germline, CDR1 is SGHAT, CDR2 FQNNGV. J was trimmed by 2 bases and V by 6 bases; bases with no gene match: 8. The CDR3 has 15 residues. The chain's CDR3 is CASSFGVAGAYEQYF. Here the CDR3 DNA reads TGTGCCAGCAGTTTCGGGGTAGCGGGAGCCTACGAGCAGTACTTC.

This chain connects TRBV5-4 to TRBJ1-3, with D perhaps TRBD1 (6 bases). V dropped 3 bases and J dropped 9 bases, with 10 bases sitting between them. Germline V lookup: CDR1 SGHNT, CDR2 YYREEE (reference sequence). The CDR3 is 12 amino acids. The CDR3 spells CASSSTGSTIYF. Here the CDR3 DNA reads TGTGCCAGCAGCTCCACAGGGAGCACCATATATTTT.

The V gene is TRBV6-1, the J gene TRBJ2-5, with D perhaps TRBD2 (5 bases). This CDR3 is 13 amino acids long. From germline, CDR1 is MNHNS and CDR2 SASEGT. Trimming stripped 4 bases from V and 5 bases from J, with 11 bases between. The CDR3 sequence is CASSGGLEETQYF. The CDR3 coding sequence is TGTGCCAGCAGTGGAGGGCTCGAGGAGACCCAGTACTTC.

The chain recombines TRBV7-2 with TRBJ1-5, with D perhaps matching TRBD1 (6 bases). The CDR3 totals 15 residues. V dropped 5 bases and J dropped 3 bases, with 14 bases sitting between them. Germline loops: CDR1 SGHTA, CDR2 FQGNSA. The CDR3 protein is CASSQEAGANQPQHF. The CDR3 DNA reads TGTGCCAGCAGCCAAGAGGCAGGGGCCAATCAGCCCCAGCATTTT.

The chain has TRBV18 and TRBJ2-7; perhaps TRBD1 as D (5 bases). The V end was cut by 3 bases, the J end by 3 bases, with 15 bases between. From germline, CDR1 is KGHSH and CDR2 LQKENI. The length of the CDR3 is 15 residues. This chain's CDR3 is CASSPSQATDYEQYF. DNA of the CDR3: TGTGCCAGCTCACCTTCACAGGCTACCGACTACGAGCAGTACTTC.

This clone was seen a single time. The same CDR3 arises from other DNA sequences in this sample as well. The chain joins TRBV25-1 to TRBJ1-1, with D possibly being TRBD1 (5 bases). This CDR3 has 12 amino acids. Trimming stripped 4 bases from V and 4 bases from J, with 7 bases between. Germline CDR1 and CDR2: MGHDK and SYGVNS. The CDR3 protein is CASSAQGTEAFF. Written as DNA, the CDR3 is TGTGCCAGCAGTGCCCAGGGCACTGAAGCTTTCTTT.

The V call is TRBV6-1, the J call TRBJ2-7; 8 nucleotides agree with TRBD2. V trimming: 6 bases; J trimming: 2 bases; junction bases outside the gene matches: 9. The length of the CDR3 is 15 residues. The germline V gene has CDR1 MNHNS and CDR2 SASEGT. The CDR3 reads CASSLGGTRTYEQYF. CDR3 nucleotides: TGTGCCAGCAGCCTGGGGGGGACTAGGACCTACGAGCAGTACTTC.